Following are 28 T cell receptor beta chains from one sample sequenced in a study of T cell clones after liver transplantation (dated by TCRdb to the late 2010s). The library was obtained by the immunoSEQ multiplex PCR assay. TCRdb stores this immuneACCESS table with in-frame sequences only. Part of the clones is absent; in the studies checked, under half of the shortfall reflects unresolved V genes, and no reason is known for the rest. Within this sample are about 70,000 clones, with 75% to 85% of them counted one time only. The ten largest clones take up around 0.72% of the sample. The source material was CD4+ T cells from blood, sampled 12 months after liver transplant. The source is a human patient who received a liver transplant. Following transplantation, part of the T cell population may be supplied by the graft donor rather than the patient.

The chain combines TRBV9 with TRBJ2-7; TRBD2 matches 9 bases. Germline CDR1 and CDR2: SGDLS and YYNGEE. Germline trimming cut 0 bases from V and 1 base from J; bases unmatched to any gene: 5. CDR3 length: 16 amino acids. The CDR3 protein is CASSVDPTSGSYEQYF. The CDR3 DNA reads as TGTGCCAGCAGCGTAGATCCGACTAGCGGATCCTACGAGCAGTACTTC.

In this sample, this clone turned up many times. In nucleotides, the CDR3 is TGTGCCAGCAGCACCAGTCGCCGAGAGCAGTACTTC. Translation: CASSTSRREQYF. The genes are TRBV5-4 and TRBJ2-7; D gene ambiguous. V lost 4 bases to trimming and J lost 7 bases, with 12 bases between them. There are 12 residues in the CDR3. The germline V gene has CDR1 SGHNT and CDR2 YYREEE (reference sequence).

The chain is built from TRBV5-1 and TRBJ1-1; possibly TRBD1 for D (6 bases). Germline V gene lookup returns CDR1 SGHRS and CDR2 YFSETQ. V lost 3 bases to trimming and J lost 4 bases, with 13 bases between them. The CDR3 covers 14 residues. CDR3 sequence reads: CASSWGGVVTEAFF. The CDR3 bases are TGCGCCAGCAGCTGGGGGGGCGTAGTCACTGAAGCTTTCTTT.

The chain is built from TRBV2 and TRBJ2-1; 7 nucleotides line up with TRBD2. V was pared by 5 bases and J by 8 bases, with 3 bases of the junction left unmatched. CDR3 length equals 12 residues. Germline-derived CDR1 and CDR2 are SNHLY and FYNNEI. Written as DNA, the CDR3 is TGTGCCAGCAGTTTGACTAGCCATGAGCAGTTCTTC. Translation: CASSLTSHEQFF.

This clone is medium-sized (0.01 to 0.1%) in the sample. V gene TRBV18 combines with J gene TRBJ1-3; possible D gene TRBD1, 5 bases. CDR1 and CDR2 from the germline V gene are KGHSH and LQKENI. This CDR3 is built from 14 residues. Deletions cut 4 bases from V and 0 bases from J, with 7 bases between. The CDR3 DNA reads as TGTGCCAGCTCACAGGACATCTCTGGAAACACCATATATTTT. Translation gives CASSQDISGNTIYF.

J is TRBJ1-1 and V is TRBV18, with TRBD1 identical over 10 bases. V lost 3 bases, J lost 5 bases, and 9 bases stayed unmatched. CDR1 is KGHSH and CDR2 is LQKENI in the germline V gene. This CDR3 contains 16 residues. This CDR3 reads CASSPAGQGMWTEAFF. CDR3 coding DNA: TGTGCCAGCTCACCGGCGGGACAGGGGATGTGGACTGAAGCTTTCTTT. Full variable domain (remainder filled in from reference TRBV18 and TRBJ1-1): NAGVMQNPRHLVRRRGQEARLRCSPMKGHSHVYWYRQLPEEGLKFMVYLQKENIIDESGMPKERFSAEFPKEGPSILRIQQVVRGDSAAYFCASSPAGQGMWTEAFFGQGTRLTVV.

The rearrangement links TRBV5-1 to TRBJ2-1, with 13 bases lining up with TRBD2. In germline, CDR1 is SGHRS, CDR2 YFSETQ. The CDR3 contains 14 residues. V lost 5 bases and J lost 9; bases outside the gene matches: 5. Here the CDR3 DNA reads TGCGCCAGCAGTGGACTAGCGGGAGTGACTGAGCAGTTCTTC. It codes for CASSGLAGVTEQFF.

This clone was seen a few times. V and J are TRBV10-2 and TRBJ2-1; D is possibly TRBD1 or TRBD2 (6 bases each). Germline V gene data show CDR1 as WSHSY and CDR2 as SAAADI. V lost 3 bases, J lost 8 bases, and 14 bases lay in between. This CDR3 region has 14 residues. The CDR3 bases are TGCGCCAGCAGTGACCTACGGGGGCGCGATGAGCAGTTCTTC. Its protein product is CASSDLRGRDEQFF.

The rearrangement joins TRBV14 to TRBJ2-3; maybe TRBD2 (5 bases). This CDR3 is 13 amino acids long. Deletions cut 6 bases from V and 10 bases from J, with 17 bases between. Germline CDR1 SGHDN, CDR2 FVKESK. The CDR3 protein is CASRMASSRAQYF. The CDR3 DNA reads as TGTGCCAGCAGAATGGCCTCATCGAGGGCGCAGTATTTT.

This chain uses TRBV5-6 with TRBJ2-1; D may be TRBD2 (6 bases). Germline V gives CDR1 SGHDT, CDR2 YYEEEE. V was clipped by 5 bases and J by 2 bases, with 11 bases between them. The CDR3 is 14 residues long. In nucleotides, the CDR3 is TGTGCCAGCAGAGGCGGAGGGGCCTACAATGAGCAGTTCTTC. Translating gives CASRGGGAYNEQFF. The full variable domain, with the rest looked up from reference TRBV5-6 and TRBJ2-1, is DAGVTQSPTHLIKTRGQQVTLRCSPKSGHDTVSWYQQALGQGPQFIFQYYEEEERQRGNFPDRFSGHQFPNYSSELNVNALLLGDSALYLCASRGGGAYNEQFFGPGTRLTVL.

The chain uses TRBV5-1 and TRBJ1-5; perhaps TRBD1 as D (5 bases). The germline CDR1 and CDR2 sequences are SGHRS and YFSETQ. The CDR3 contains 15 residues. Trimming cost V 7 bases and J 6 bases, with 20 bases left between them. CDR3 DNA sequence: TGCGCCAGCTCCCTAGGGGCCGGCCAGGGTCAGCCCCAGCATTTT. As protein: CASSLGAGQGQPQHF.

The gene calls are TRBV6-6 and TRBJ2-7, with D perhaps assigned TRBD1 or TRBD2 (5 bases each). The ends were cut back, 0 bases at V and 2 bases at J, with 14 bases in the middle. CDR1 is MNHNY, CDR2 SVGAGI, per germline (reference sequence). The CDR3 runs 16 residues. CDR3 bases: TGTGCCAGCAGTTACTCGAGTTTCCAGGGAGCCTACGAGCAGTACTTC. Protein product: CASSYSSFQGAYEQYF.

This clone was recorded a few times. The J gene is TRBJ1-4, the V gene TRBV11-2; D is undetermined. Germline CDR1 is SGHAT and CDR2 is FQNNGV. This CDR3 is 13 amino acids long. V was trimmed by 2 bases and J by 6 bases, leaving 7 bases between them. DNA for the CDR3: TGTGCCAGCAGCTTAATCATGGATGAAAAACTGTTTTTT. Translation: CASSLIMDEKLFF.

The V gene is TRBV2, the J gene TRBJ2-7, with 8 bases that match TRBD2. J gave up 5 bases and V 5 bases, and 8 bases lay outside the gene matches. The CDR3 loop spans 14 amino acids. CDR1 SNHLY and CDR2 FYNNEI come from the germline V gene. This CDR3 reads CASSLRGRYDEQYF. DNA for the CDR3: TGTGCCAGCAGTTTGCGCGGGAGGTACGACGAGCAGTACTTC.

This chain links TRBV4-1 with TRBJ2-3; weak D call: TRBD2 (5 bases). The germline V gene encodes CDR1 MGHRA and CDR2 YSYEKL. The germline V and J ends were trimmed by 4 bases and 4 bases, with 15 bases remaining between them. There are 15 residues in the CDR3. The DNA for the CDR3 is TGCGCCAGCAGCCCCCAACGGGGTAGATCAGATACGCAGTATTTT. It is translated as CASSPQRGRSDTQYF.

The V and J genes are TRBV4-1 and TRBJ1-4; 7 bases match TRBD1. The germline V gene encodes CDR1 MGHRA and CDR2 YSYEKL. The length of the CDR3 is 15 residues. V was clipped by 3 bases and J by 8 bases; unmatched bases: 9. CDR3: CASSQQAPRGEKLFF. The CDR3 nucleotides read TGCGCCAGCAGCCAGCAAGCTCCCAGGGGGGAAAAACTGTTTTTT.

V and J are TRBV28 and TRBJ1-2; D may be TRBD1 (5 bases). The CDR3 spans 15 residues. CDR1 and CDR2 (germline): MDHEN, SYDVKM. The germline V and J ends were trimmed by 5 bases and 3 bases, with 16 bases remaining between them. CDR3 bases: TGTGCCAGCAGTAGCCAGGGCCGGTCGTACTATGGCTACACCTTC. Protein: CASSSQGRSYYGYTF.

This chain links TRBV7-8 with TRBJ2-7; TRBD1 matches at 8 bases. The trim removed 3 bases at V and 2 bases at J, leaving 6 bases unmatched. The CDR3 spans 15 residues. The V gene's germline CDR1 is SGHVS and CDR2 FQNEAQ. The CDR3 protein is CASSFRQGITYEQYF. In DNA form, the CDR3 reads TGTGCCAGCAGCTTCAGACAGGGGATAACCTACGAGCAGTACTTC. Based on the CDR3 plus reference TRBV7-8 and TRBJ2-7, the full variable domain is GAGVSQSPRYKVAKRGQDVALRCDPISGHVSLFWYQQALGQGPEFLTYFQNEAQLDKSGLPSDRFFAERPEGSVSTLKIQRTQQEDSAVYLCASSFRQGITYEQYFGPGTRLTVT.

The CDR3 reads CASSHLDTLYEQYF. The CDR3 DNA follows: TGCGCCAGCAGCCATCTGGACACCCTCTACGAGCAGTACTTC. The chain joins TRBV4-1 to TRBJ2-7, with a tentative D call TRBD1 (5 bases). The CDR3 totals 14 residues. The germline CDR1 and CDR2 sequences are MGHRA and YSYEKL. Trimming removed 3 bases from V and 3 bases from J, with 12 bases in between.

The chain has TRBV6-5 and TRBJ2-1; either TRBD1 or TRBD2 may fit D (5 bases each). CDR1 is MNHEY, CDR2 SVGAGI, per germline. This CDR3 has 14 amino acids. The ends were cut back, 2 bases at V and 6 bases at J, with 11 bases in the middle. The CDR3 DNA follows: TGTGCCAGCAGTTACGGGGACGGAATCAATGAGCAGTTCTTC. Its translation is CASSYGDGINEQFF.

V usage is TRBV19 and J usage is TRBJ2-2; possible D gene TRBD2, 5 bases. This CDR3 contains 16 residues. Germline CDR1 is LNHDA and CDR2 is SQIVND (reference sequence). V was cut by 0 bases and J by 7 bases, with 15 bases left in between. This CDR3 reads CASSIDLARRSGELFF. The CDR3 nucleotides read TGTGCCAGTAGTATAGATCTCGCCCGGAGGAGCGGGGAGCTGTTTTTT. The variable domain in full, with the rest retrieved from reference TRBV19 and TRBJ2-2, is DGGITQSPKYLFRKEGQNVTLSCEQNLNHDAMYWYRQDPGQGLRLIYYSQIVNDFQKGDIAEGYSVSREKKESFPLTVTSAQKNPTAFYLCASSIDLARRSGELFFGEGSRLTVL.

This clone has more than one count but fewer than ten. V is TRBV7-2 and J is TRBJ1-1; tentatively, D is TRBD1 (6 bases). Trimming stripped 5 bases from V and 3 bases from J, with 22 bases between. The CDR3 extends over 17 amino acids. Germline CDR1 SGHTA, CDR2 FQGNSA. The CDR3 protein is CASSATRQVGADTEAFF. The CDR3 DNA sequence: TGTGCCAGCAGCGCTACAAGACAGGTCGGGGCCGACACTGAAGCTTTCTTT.

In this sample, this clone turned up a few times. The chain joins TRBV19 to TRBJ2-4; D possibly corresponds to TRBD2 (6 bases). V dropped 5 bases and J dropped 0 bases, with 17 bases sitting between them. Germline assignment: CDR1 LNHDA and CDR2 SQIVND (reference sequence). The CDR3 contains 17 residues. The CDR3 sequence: CASSPLTSWRAKNIQYF. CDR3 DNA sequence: TGTGCCAGTAGTCCATTAACTAGCTGGCGAGCCAAAAACATTCAGTACTTC.

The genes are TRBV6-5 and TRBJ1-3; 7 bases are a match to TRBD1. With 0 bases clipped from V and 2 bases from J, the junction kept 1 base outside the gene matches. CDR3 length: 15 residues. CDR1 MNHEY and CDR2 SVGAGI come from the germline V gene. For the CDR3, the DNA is TGTGCCAGCAGTTACTCGAGGGGGCCTGGAAACACCATATATTTT. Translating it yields CASSYSRGPGNTIYF.

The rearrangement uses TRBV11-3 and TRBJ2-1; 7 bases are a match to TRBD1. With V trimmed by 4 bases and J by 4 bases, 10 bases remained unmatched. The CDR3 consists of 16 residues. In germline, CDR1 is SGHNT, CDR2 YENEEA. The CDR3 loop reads CASSYGAGGMYNEQFF. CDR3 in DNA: TGTGCCAGCAGCTACGGGGCAGGGGGTATGTACAATGAGCAGTTCTTC.

CDR3 nucleotides: TGTGCCAGCAGTTATAGGCCCTACGAGCAGTACTTC. Translation: CASSYRPYEQYF. The V and J genes are TRBV6-6 and TRBJ2-7; D gene uncertain. CDR1 is MNHNY and CDR2 is SVGAGI in the germline V gene (reference sequence). The CDR3 loop spans 12 amino acids. V was clipped by 3 bases and J by 2 bases, with 5 bases between them.

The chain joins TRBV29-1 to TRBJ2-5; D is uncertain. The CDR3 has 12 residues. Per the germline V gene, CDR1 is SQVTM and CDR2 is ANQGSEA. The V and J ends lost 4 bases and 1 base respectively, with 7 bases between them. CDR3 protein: CSVVPAQETQYF. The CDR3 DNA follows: TGCAGCGTTGTTCCAGCCCAAGAGACCCAGTACTTC.

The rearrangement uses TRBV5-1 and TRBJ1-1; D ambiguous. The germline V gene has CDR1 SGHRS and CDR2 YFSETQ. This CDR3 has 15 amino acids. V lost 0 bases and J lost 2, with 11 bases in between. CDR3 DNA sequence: TGCGCCAGCAGCTTGGAGGCGGCTATTAACACTGAAGCTTTCTTT. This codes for CASSLEAAINTEAFF.